This T cell receptor (beta chain) was identified in a study of vaccination effects on CD4 cells after COVID-19. Viral peptide pool expansion of antigen-specific CD4+ T cells preceded sequencing in the ViraFEST assay. The culture ran for around nine days before CD4+ T cells were isolated. Participants were vaccinated with two doses of either the BNT162b2 or mRNA-1273 vaccine. No vaccinee had earlier SARS-CoV-2 infection, and nucleocapsid antibodies were negative. On both days 3 and 7, half of the culture medium was replaced with IL-2 medium. In regard to this clone: The antigen is undetermined.

This table comes from immunoSEQ multiplex PCR, and its TCRdb copy is limited to in-frame clones, with some not included. Among about 31,000 clones listed, 70% to 75% were seen once. The CDR3 totals 13 residues. Germline CDR1 is SGDLS and CDR2 is YYNGEE. Trimming took 4 bases from V and 8 from J, leaving 15 bases between them. The chain recombines TRBV9 with TRBJ1-2; D might be TRBD1 (6 bases). The sample in question was CD4+ T cells from PBMCs cultured with HCoV-229E spike peptides, obtained after COVID-19 vaccination. The TCR was taken from a human donor who received a COVID-19 vaccine. The CDR3 is CASSPGTSGGYTF. CDR3 DNA sequence: TGTGCCAGCAGCCCCGGGACATCGGGCGGCTACACCTTC.